This T cell receptor beta chain was observed in a study of blood T cell repertoires in COVID-19. Assay: immunoSEQ multiplex PCR; the TCRdb copy retains only in-frame clones and omits some. Of 250,000 or so clones in the sample, around nine tenths were seen once. This CDR3 comprises 13 residues. V was cut by 9 bases and J by 9 bases, with 18 bases left in between. Germline-derived CDR1 and CDR2 are MNHEY and SVGAGI. This chain connects TRBV6-5 to TRBJ2-1; a possible D gene is TRBD2 (5 bases). The clonotype was recovered from a woman between 18 and 29 years old who had recovered from COVID-19. Material for sequencing was PBMCs or T cells enriched from blood (not recorded which). The CDR3 region is CASSRSGGAEQFF. CDR3 coding DNA: TGTGCCAGTTCTAGAAGTGGAGGAGCTGAGCAGTTCTTC.